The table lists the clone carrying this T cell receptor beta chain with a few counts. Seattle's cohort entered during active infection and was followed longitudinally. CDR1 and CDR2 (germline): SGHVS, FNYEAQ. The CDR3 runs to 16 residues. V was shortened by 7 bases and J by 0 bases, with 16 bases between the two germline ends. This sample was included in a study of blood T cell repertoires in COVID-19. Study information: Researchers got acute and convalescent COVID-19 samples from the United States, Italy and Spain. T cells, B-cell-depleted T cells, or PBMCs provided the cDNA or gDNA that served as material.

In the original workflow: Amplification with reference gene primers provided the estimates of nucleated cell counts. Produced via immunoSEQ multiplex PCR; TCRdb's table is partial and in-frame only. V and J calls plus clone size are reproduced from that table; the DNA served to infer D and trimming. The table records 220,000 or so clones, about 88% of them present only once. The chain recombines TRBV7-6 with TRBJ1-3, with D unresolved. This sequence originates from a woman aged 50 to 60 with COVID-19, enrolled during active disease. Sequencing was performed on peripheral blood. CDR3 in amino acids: CASNLGTYDSGNTIYF. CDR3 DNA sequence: TGTGCCAGCAACTTGGGCACTTATGACTCTGGAAACACCATATATTTT.